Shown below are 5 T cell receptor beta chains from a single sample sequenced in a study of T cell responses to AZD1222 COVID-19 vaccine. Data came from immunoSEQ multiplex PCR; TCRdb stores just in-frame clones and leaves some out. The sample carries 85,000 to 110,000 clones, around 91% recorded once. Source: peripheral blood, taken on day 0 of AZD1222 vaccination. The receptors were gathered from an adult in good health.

The CDR3 loop is CASSQGRADGLLAFF. The CDR3 DNA is TGCGCCAGCAGCCAAGGTCGGGCAGACGGTCTTCTTGCTTTCTTT. The rearrangement joins TRBV4-1 to TRBJ1-1, with D unclear. The V end was cut by 1 base, the J end by 11 bases, with 20 bases between. CDR3 size: 15 residues. CDR1 MGHRA and CDR2 YSYEKL come from the germline V gene.

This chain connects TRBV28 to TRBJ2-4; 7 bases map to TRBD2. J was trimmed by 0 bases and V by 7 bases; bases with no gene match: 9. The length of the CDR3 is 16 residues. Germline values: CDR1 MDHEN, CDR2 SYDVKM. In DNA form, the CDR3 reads TGTGCCAGCACCCCTCCGGGGGGTCTAGCCAAAAACATTCAGTACTTC. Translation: CASTPPGGLAKNIQYF.

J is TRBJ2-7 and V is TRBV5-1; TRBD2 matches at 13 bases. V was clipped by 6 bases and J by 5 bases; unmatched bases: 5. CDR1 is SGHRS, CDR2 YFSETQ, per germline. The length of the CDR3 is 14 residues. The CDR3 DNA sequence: TGCGCCAGCACCGGACTAGCGGGGGTTAACGAGCAGTACTTC. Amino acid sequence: CASTGLAGVNEQYF.

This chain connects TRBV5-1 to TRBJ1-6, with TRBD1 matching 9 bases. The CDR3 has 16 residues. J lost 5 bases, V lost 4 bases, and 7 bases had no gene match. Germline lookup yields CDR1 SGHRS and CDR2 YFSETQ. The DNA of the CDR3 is TGCGCCAGCAGCAGGATGACAGGGGGAGATAATTCACCCCTCCACTTT. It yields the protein CASSRMTGGDNSPLHF.

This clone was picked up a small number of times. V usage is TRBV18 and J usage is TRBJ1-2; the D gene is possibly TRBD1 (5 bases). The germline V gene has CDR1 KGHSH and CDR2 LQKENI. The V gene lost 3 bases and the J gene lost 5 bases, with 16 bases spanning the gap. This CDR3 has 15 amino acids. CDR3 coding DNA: TGTGCCAGCTCACCGGCTTCGCGGGGGGAATATGGCTACACCTTC. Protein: CASSPASRGEYGYTF.